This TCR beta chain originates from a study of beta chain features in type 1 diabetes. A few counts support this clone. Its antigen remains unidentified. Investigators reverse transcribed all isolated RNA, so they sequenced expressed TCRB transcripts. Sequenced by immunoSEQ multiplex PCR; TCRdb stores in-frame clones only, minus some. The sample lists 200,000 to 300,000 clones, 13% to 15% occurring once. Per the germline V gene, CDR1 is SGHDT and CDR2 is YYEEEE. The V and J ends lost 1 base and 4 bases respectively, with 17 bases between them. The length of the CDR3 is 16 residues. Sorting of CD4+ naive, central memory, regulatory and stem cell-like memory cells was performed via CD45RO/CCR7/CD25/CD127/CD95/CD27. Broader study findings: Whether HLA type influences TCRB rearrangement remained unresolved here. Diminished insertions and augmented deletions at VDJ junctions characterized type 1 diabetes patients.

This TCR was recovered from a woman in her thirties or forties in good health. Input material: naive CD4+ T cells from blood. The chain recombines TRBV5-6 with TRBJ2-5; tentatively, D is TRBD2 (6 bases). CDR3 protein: CASSLLSGVGSETQYF. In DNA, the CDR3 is TGTGCCAGCAGCTTGCTTAGCGGTGTAGGTTCAGAGACCCAGTACTTC.